This T cell receptor (beta chain) was retrieved from a study of OX40 agonist ivuxolimab in advanced cancers. Sequencing was performed with immunoSEQ multiplex PCR; in TCRdb, only in-frame clones are kept and a portion is missing. The sample has some 41,000 clones; more than 85% are singletons. The clonotype was recovered from an adult with an advanced solid tumor such as melanoma, head and neck, liver or kidney cancer. Here the sequenced sample was CD4+ or CD8+ T cells sorted from blood, taken in a trial of the OX40 agonist ivuxolimab.

As DNA, the CDR3 is TGTGCCAGCAGCTTTGGGTGGGGTAATGAAAAACTGTTTTTT. The encoded protein is CASSFGWGNEKLFF. The chain employs TRBV5-5 and TRBJ1-4; no reliable D call. Germline-derived CDR1 and CDR2 are SGHKS and YYEKEE (reference sequence). The V end was cut by 2 bases, the J end by 4 bases, with 9 bases between. The CDR3 contains 14 residues. Full variable domain (outside the CDR3, taken from reference TRBV5-5 and TRBJ1-4): DAGVTQSPTHLIKTRGQQVTLRCSPISGHKSVSWYQQVLGQGPQFIFQYYEKEERGRGNFPDRFSARQFPNYSSELNVNALLLGDSALYLCASSFGWGNEKLFFGSGTQLSVL.